These 11 T cell receptor beta chains came from one sample sequenced in a study of shared clonotypes between healthy human individuals. Method: immunoSEQ multiplex PCR; TCRdb's copy keeps in-frame clones and lacks some. Among millions of clones, about 95% were seen once, and the ten largest hold 0.85% to 1.3%. As defined, naive CD8 cells were CD45RO-negative and positively selected for CCR7, with terminally differentiated effector memory CD45RA+ cells excluded. The sequenced material came from naive CD8+ T cells sorted from blood. The receptors shown here come from a man between 18 and 29 years old in good health.

The chain carries TRBV21-1 and TRBJ1-6; the table's TRBD1 call for D was not verified on the DNA. TRBV21-1 corresponds to a pseudogene. CDR3 length equals 14 residues. The CDR3 loop is CASSSGTALSPLHF. The CDR3 DNA reads TGTGCCAGCAGCTCCGGGACAGCGCTTTCACCCCTCCACTTT.

The chain is built from TRBV27 and TRBJ2-5; D call uncertain. The CDR3 loop spans 9 amino acids. Between the trimmed V and J ends, which lost 9 bases and 3 bases, there was a span of 2 bases. In germline, CDR1 is MNHEY, CDR2 SMNVEV (reference sequence). CDR3 DNA sequence: TGTGCCAGGAAAGAGACCCAGTACTTC. Translation: CARKETQYF.

The chain links TRBV27 to TRBJ2-3; possibly TRBD2 for D (5 bases). The V and J ends lost 6 bases and 0 bases respectively, with 10 bases between them. Germline lookup yields CDR1 MNHEY and CDR2 SMNVEV (reference sequence). CDR3 length: 14 residues. CDR3 region: CASSPRLSTDTQYF. DNA of the CDR3: TGTGCCAGCAGCCCTAGACTAAGCACAGATACGCAGTATTTT.

Comment on this clone: Other DNA sequences within the sample encode an identical CDR3. The genes are TRBV28 and TRBJ2-7; the D gene is possibly TRBD1 (6 bases). Trimming took off 1 base at V and 1 base at J, with 8 bases between the two ends. In germline, CDR1 is MDHEN, CDR2 SYDVKM. CDR3 length: 14 amino acids. CDR3 amino acids: CASSLFTGSYEQYF. In nucleotides, the CDR3 is TGTGCCAGCAGTTTATTCACAGGGTCCTACGAGCAGTACTTC.

The chain links TRBV6-5 to TRBJ2-1, with TRBD1 identical over 7 bases. This CDR3 is built from 15 residues. Germline V gene sequence: CDR1 MNHEY, CDR2 SVGAGI. Trimming at V came to 7 bases and at J to 0 bases, leaving 6 bases not matched to a gene. CDR3 sequence (DNA): TGTGCCAGCAAGGACAGGAGGAGCTCCTACAATGAGCAGTTCTTC. Protein: CASKDRRSSYNEQFF.

The rearrangement joins TRBV5-1 to TRBJ2-3; no clear D gene. V was trimmed by 2 bases and J by 5 bases, leaving 15 bases between them. This CDR3 is 15 amino acids long. From germline, CDR1 is SGHRS and CDR2 YFSETQ. In nucleotides, the CDR3 is TGCGCCAGCAGCTTCGAATCTGGAGCTGAAGATACGCAGTATTTT. It yields the protein CASSFESGAEDTQYF.

The J gene is TRBJ2-7, the V gene TRBV9, with 9 bases matching TRBD1. Germline loops: CDR1 SGDLS, CDR2 YYNGEE. Trimming removed 4 bases from V and 3 bases from J; junction bases left unmatched: 8. This CDR3 comprises 15 residues. Here the CDR3 reads CASSSSLGQGYEQYF. Written as DNA, the CDR3 is TGTGCCAGCAGCTCGAGCCTGGGACAGGGCTACGAGCAGTACTTC.

V gene TRBV11-1 combines with J gene TRBJ2-7; the match to TRBD1 covers 7 bases. The CDR3 has 14 amino acids. Germline V lookup: CDR1 SGHAT, CDR2 FQDESV (reference sequence). J was trimmed by 0 bases and V by 7 bases; bases with no gene match: 6. The CDR3 here is CASKIRDSSYEQYF. The CDR3 coding sequence is TGTGCCAGCAAAATCCGGGACAGCTCCTACGAGCAGTACTTC.

In its sample, this clone was seen once. The chain combines TRBV27 with TRBJ2-1; 11 bases agree with TRBD1. J was trimmed by 5 bases and V by 1 base; bases with no gene match: 1. The CDR3 totals 15 residues. Germline CDR1 reads MNHEY; CDR2 reads SMNVEV (reference sequence). This chain's CDR3 is CASSLWDRGDNEQFF. As DNA, the CDR3 is TGTGCCAGCAGTTTATGGGACAGGGGGGACAATGAGCAGTTCTTC.

Regarding this clone: This same CDR3 is encoded by further DNA sequences in the sample. The chain combines TRBV7-6 with TRBJ2-7; D call uncertain. Trimming took 1 base from V and 2 from J, leaving 9 bases between them. The CDR3 has 14 residues. CDR1 is SGHVS, CDR2 FNYEAQ, per germline. CDR3 amino acids: CASSLGGGTYEQYF. For the CDR3, the DNA is TGTGCCAGCAGCTTAGGTGGTGGTACCTACGAGCAGTACTTC.

The V and J genes are TRBV27 and TRBJ1-5, with D tentatively TRBD1 (5 bases). The CDR3 is 14 residues long. Germline V gene data show CDR1 as MNHEY and CDR2 as SMNVEV (reference sequence). The ends were cut back, 7 bases at V and 5 bases at J, with 15 bases in the middle. CDR3 loop: CASTRHGGDQPQHF. In DNA, the CDR3 is TGTGCCAGCACACGGCATGGGGGAGATCAGCCCCAGCATTTT.